A few counts support the clone carrying this TCR beta chain. The data were produced by immunoSEQ multiplex PCR, yet TCRdb's version contains in-frame clones alone and is incomplete. Of 87,000 or so clones listed, approximately 89% are singletons. The record originates from a study of blood T cell repertoires in COVID-19. In the study overall: Collection of acute and convalescent COVID-19 samples took place in the United States, Italy and Spain.

This sequence was found in a human donor with acute or convalescent COVID-19. The donor label of this sample is uncertain. The sample taken for sequencing was peripheral blood.

In DNA, the CDR3 is TGTGCCAGCAGCTCCTCGGATCTAGCCCAACTCTTCACAGATACGCAGTATTTT. Protein sequence: CASSSSDLAQLFTDTQYF. The chain uses TRBV5-4 and TRBJ2-3, with D possibly TRBD2 on 5 matching bases. The CDR3 loop spans 18 amino acids. The V end was cut by 3 bases, the J end by 2 bases, with 22 bases between. Germline V gene data show CDR1 as SGHNT and CDR2 as YYREEE (reference sequence).